This is a list of T cell receptor beta chains from one sample in a study of blood T cell repertoires in COVID-19. Assay: immunoSEQ multiplex PCR; the TCRdb copy retains only in-frame clones and omits some. The sample shows 150,000 to 200,000 clones, just over 85% of them seen only once. Sequencing was carried out using peripheral blood. These receptor sequences come from a man in his fifties with active or convalescent COVID-19. Each CDR3 is given with its conserved first and last residue. A D gene is named only where the DNA matches it firmly. Only part of the rows carry a size: once, few, many, or a class if the clone is expanded.

D gene	V gene	clone size	J gene	CDR3 protein	CDR3 DNA
.	TRBV11-3	.	TRBJ2-1	CASSLEEGQLEQFF	TGTGCCAGCAGCTTAGAGGAGGGCCAGCTTGAGCAGTTCTTC
TRBD2	TRBV2	.	TRBJ2-5	CASRVGLAVETQYF	TGTGCCAGCAGAGTTGGACTAGCTGTAGAGACCCAGTACTTC
TRBD1	TRBV18	.	TRBJ1-1	CASSTPPGQGMAEAFF	TGTGCCAGCTCAACTCCGCCGGGACAGGGTATGGCTGAAGCTTTCTTT
TRBD2	TRBV18	.	TRBJ2-7	CASSPYPSGYEQYF	TGTGCCAGCTCACCATATCCTAGCGGCTACGAGCAGTACTTC
.	TRBV6-6	.	TRBJ1-5	CASSYFQANQPQHF	TGTGCCAGCAGTTACTTTCAGGCTAATCAGCCCCAGCATTTT
.	TRBV10-2	.	TRBJ1-4	CASSESGGTEEKLFF	TGCGCCAGCAGTGAGTCGGGGGGTACGGAAGAAAAACTGTTTTTT
.	TRBV11-2	.	TRBJ1-5	CASSLNGDQPQHF	TGTGCCAGCAGCTTAAACGGGGATCAGCCCCAGCATTTT
.	TRBV19	.	TRBJ2-5	CASSILEAETQYF	TGTGCCAGTAGTATATTGGAAGCGGAGACCCAGTACTTC
.	TRBV6-5	.	TRBJ1-1	CASWSDTEAFF	TGTGCCAGCTGGTCGGACACTGAAGCTTTCTTT
TRBD1	TRBV27	.	TRBJ2-5	CASSISTGLTETQYF	TGTGCCAGCAGCATATCGACAGGGTTGACAGAGACCCAGTACTTC
TRBD1	TRBV7-9	once	TRBJ1-5	CASSLGTGESQPQHF	TGTGCCAGCAGCTTAGGAACAGGGGAGAGTCAGCCCCAGCATTTT
TRBD1	TRBV19	.	TRBJ2-7	CASRPGTASYEQYF	TGTGCCAGTAGGCCGGGGACAGCCTCCTACGAGCAGTACTTC
TRBD1	TRBV7-9	few	TRBJ2-1	CASSWTGGRNEQFF	TGTGCCAGCAGCTGGACAGGGGGAAGGAATGAGCAGTTCTTC
.	TRBV19	few	TRBJ1-6	CASSIGGTHSPLHF	TGTGCCAGTAGTATAGGTGGGACTCATTCACCCCTCCACTTT
TRBD1	TRBV19	few	TRBJ2-6	CASSPGGAFSSGANVLTF	TGTGCCAGTAGTCCAGGGGGCGCATTCTCTTCTGGGGCCAACGTCCTGACTTTC
.	TRBV11-2	few	TRBJ2-5	CASSLARSQETQYF	TGTGCCAGCAGCTTAGCTCGCAGCCAAGAGACCCAGTACTTC
.	TRBV5-5	once	TRBJ1-1	CASSLPGMNTEAFF	TGTGCCAGCAGCTTGCCAGGGATGAACACTGAAGCTTTCTTT
TRBD1	TRBV24-1	few	TRBJ2-2	CATSDLLGTDTGELFF	TGTGCCACCAGTGATTTGCTCGGGACAGACACCGGGGAGCTGTTTTTT